This T cell receptor (beta chain) was captured by sequencing in a study of T cells in Graves' hyperthyroidism and ophthalmopathy. Overall study results and limits: Most thyroid clonotypes expanded above 0.001 appeared in blood too.

Using RNA transcripts as the source, TCR beta CDR3 regions were amplified. Initially, a first-round RT-PCR of the TCR CDR3 employed the HTBI primer set. One entry per CDR3 protein results from TCRdb running MiXCR on the multiplex PCR reads. Among fewer than 450,000 distinct CDR3 sequences, approximately 18% were seen once, and the ten largest hold around 35%. Germline CDR1 reads DFQATT; CDR2 reads SNEGSKA (reference sequence). V dropped 4 bases and J dropped 3 bases, with 17 bases sitting between them. The CDR3 sequence is 15 residues long. This clonotype was seen repeatedly, ten times or more. Antigen: not known. Patients aged 18 to 65 with hyperthyroidism were newly diagnosed, with duration under 2 months. The authors obtained PBMCs from more than 8 ml of fresh peripheral blood.

This receptor was obtained from a woman aged 25-40 years with Graves' hyperthyroidism that later progressed to Graves' ophthalmopathy. J is TRBJ2-3 and V is TRBV20-1; possibly TRBD2 for D (5 bases). Source material: blood. The CDR3 DNA is TGCAGTGCTAACCCGAGGGCAGACAATACAGATACGCAGTATTTT. This gives the protein CSANPRADNTDTQYF.